This T cell receptor beta chain was obtained from a study of blood T cell repertoires in COVID-19. Study background: Sites across the United States, Italy and Spain contributed samples from acute and convalescent COVID-19.

Participants came from about 24 US areas, aged about 18 to 100 years. Before being deemed recovered, Cohort 3 donors had two negative PCRs, clearance, or symptom resolution. The CDR3 is made up of 15 amino acids. The germline V gene encodes CDR1 SGHAT and CDR2 FQNNGV. V shed 6 bases, J shed 6 bases, and the junction held 11 bases outside the gene matches. As handled by the study authors: The authors estimated nucleated cell counts from reference gene primer amplification. Sequencing was performed with immunoSEQ multiplex PCR; in TCRdb, only in-frame clones are kept and a portion is missing. V, J and clone size are taken as reported in that table, and D and trimming were inferred from the DNA itself. This table has 200,000 to 300,000 clones, approximately 86% appearing once.

The gene calls are TRBV11-2 and TRBJ2-1, with 7 bases lining up with TRBD2. The specimen was PBMCs or T cells enriched from blood (not recorded which). The source of this sequence is a woman between 18 and 29 years old who had recovered from COVID-19. The DNA of the CDR3 is TGTGCCAGCAGACGCCCGCGGGAGTATCGCAATGAGCAGTTCTTC. This sequence encodes CASRRPREYRNEQFF.